The T cell receptor beta chain under discussion was sequenced for a study of OX40 agonist ivuxolimab in advanced cancers. Broader study findings: Antigens targeted by the expanded peripheral T cells were not determined. Circulating CD4+ and CD8+ T cells showed clonal expansion by week 6 at 0.1 to 3.0 mg/kg.

As regards this clone: What it binds is not known.

Libraries were prepared by immunoSEQ multiplex PCR; TCRdb keeps only in-frame clonotypes and omits some of them. The table includes more than 70,000 clones, approximately 80% detected once. Germline CDR1 is SQVTM and CDR2 is ANQGSEA. This CDR3 is built from 14 residues. V was pared by 5 bases and J by 1 base, with 7 bases of the junction left unmatched. This specimen consisted of CD4+ or CD8+ T cells sorted from blood, obtained in a trial of the OX40 agonist ivuxolimab. The rearrangement joins TRBV29-1 to TRBJ1-2, with 7 bases matching TRBD1. The TCR originated in an adult with an advanced solid tumor such as melanoma, head and neck, liver or kidney cancer. CDR3 region: CSVLGTVFNYGYTF. CDR3 nucleotide sequence: TGCAGCGTTCTCGGGACAGTCTTTAACTATGGCTACACCTTC.